This passage covers 17 T cell receptor beta chains from one sample sequenced in a study of TIL therapy for anti-PD-1-resistant metastatic lung cancer. Time point described: pre-treatment sample, taken before nivolumab and TIL therapy. Sequencing used immunoSEQ v3. TCRdb's table, derived via immunoSEQ multiplex PCR, lists solely in-frame clones and lacks some. The sample consists of under 70,000 clones, 70% to 75% of them appearing once. The specimen was blood, collected at baseline. All receptors derive from a person between 25 and 79 years old with non-small cell lung cancer.

V gene TRBV5-1 combines with J gene TRBJ2-1, with 8 bases fitting TRBD1. Germline V gives CDR1 SGHRS, CDR2 YFSETQ. The CDR3 totals 16 residues. Losses at the gene ends were 1 base for V and 5 bases for J; bases not matched to a gene: 8. DNA for the CDR3: TGCGCCAGCAGCTTGACAACATGGACAGGGAACAATGAGCAGTTCTTC. Amino acid sequence: CASSLTTWTGNNEQFF.

The CDR3: CASSAGTGTGNTIYF. The DNA for the CDR3 is TGTGCCAGCAGTGCCGGGACAGGGACAGGAAACACCATATATTTT. The genes are TRBV25-1 and TRBJ1-3; 9 bases line up with TRBD1. The length of the CDR3 is 15 residues. V lost 4 bases to trimming and J lost 4 bases; unmatched junction nucleotides: 5. Germline lookup yields CDR1 MGHDK and CDR2 SYGVNS.

The chain joins TRBV5-8 to TRBJ2-2; 12 positions agree with TRBD2. Trimming at V came to 4 bases and at J to 7 bases, leaving 5 bases not matched to a gene. CDR3 length equals 15 residues. Per the germline V gene, CDR1 is SGHTS and CDR2 is YDEGEE. The CDR3, as DNA: TGTGCCAGCAGCCAGACTAGCGGGAGAGGCGGGGAGCTGTTTTTT. This gives the protein CASSQTSGRGGELFF.

The V gene is TRBV7-9, the J gene TRBJ2-3; D is possibly TRBD2 (5 bases). Germline values: CDR1 SEHNR, CDR2 FQNEAQ (reference sequence). The CDR3 spans 15 residues. Trimming shortened V by 5 bases and J by 2 bases, and 14 bases separated the two germline ends. The CDR3 DNA reads as TGTGCCAGCAGCCCCCTTGGAGGAGACACAGATACGCAGTATTTT. It is translated as CASSPLGGDTDTQYF.

This clone was observed a handful of times. V gene TRBV5-1 combines with J gene TRBJ2-1; 9 bases map to TRBD1. The J segment lost 8 bases and the V segment lost 1 base, leaving 7 bases of the junction unmatched. There are 15 residues in the CDR3. From germline, CDR1 is SGHRS and CDR2 YFSETQ. Here the CDR3 reads CASSLLGQGGYEQFF. The CDR3 DNA follows: TGCGCCAGCAGCTTGTTGGGACAGGGAGGTTATGAGCAGTTCTTC.

This sequence joins TRBV4-3 and TRBJ2-1; possible D gene TRBD1, 7 bases. The CDR3 covers 15 residues. CDR1 is LGHNA and CDR2 is YSLEER in the germline V gene. The germline V and J ends were trimmed by 2 bases and 0 bases, with 8 bases remaining between them. The CDR3 bases are TGCGCCAGCAGCCAACAGGGGGGCTCCTACAATGAGCAGTTCTTC. Translating gives CASSQQGGSYNEQFF.

This sequence joins TRBV9 and TRBJ2-3; no clear D gene. This CDR3 has 16 amino acids. Trimming removed 4 bases from V and 2 bases from J, with 17 bases in between. Germline CDR1 SGDLS, CDR2 YYNGEE. The CDR3 nucleotides read TGTGCCAGCAGCCTAAGACGTAGTGGGTACACAGATACGCAGTATTTT. It codes for CASSLRRSGYTDTQYF. Full variable domain (rest looked up from reference TRBV9 and TRBJ2-3): DSGVTQTPKHLITATGQRVTLRCSPRSGDLSVYWYQQSLDQGLQFLIQYYNGEERAKGNILERFSAQQFPDLHSELNLSSLELGDSALYFCASSLRRSGYTDTQYFGPGTRLTVL.

The CDR3: CASSDIGTQYF. As DNA, the CDR3 is TGTGCCAGCAGTGACATCGGGACCCAGTACTTC. This chain uses TRBV6-4 with TRBJ2-5; D ambiguous. V was shortened by 2 bases and J by 7 bases, with 5 bases between the two germline ends. From germline, CDR1 is MRHNA and CDR2 SNTAGT. This CDR3 has 11 amino acids.

The J gene is TRBJ2-5, the V gene TRBV7-2; 7 positions match TRBD2. The CDR3 spans 14 residues. The trim removed 2 bases at V and 3 bases at J, leaving 3 bases unmatched. Germline CDR1 SGHTA, CDR2 FQGNSA. In DNA form, the CDR3 reads TGTGCCAGCAGCTTACGGCTAGCGGAAGAGACCCAGTACTTC. It translates to CASSLRLAEETQYF. Based on the CDR3 plus reference TRBV7-2 and TRBJ2-5, the full variable domain is GAGVSQSPSNKVTEKGKDVELRCDPISGHTALYWYRQSLGQGLEFLIYFQGNSAPDKSGLPSDRFSAERTGGSVSTLTIQRTQQEDSAVYLCASSLRLAEETQYFGPGTRLLVL.

The chain joins TRBV4-2 to TRBJ2-1, with 9 bases fitting TRBD2. The V and J ends lost 2 bases and 0 bases, in that order; junction bases with no gene match: 5. Germline values: CDR1 LGHNA, CDR2 YNFKEQ. The CDR3 is 17 amino acids. CDR3 residues: CASSQLAGGPSYNEQFF. DNA of the CDR3: TGTGCCAGCAGCCAACTGGCGGGGGGGCCCTCCTACAATGAGCAGTTCTTC.

This chain links TRBV6-1 with TRBJ2-7; D assignment may be TRBD1 or TRBD2 (6 bases each). Trimming left V 1 base short and J 4 bases short, with 14 bases between. Per the germline V gene, CDR1 is MNHNS and CDR2 is SASEGT. This CDR3 comprises 15 residues. The CDR3 is CASSEGPGAKYEQYF. The CDR3 DNA follows: TGTGCCAGCAGTGAAGGCCCGGGGGCTAAATACGAGCAGTACTTC.

V and J are TRBV12-5 and TRBJ2-3, with D possibly being TRBD1 or TRBD2 (5 bases each). Trimming removed 6 bases at V and 6 bases at J, with 16 bases between. CDR1 and CDR2 (germline): LGHNT, FRNRAP. This CDR3 comprises 14 residues. The CDR3: CASGRDHRGDTQYF. CDR3 sequence (DNA): TGTGCTAGTGGCAGGGACCATCGAGGGGATACGCAGTATTTT.

V usage is TRBV7-2 and J usage is TRBJ2-1; the match to TRBD1 covers 8 bases. The germline V gene encodes CDR1 SGHTA and CDR2 FQGNSA. CDR3 length: 15 amino acids. The J segment lost 2 bases and the V segment lost 5 bases, leaving 5 bases of the junction unmatched. The CDR3 DNA reads TGTGCCAGCAGCCCGGACAGGGCCGCCTACAATGAGCAGTTCTTC. Its protein is CASSPDRAAYNEQFF. Full variable domain (remainder filled in from reference TRBV7-2 and TRBJ2-1): GAGVSQSPSNKVTEKGKDVELRCDPISGHTALYWYRQSLGQGLEFLIYFQGNSAPDKSGLPSDRFSAERTGGSVSTLTIQRTQQEDSAVYLCASSPDRAAYNEQFFGPGTRLTVL.

This sequence joins TRBV6-6 and TRBJ1-2, with a tentative D call TRBD1 (6 bases). The ends were cut back, 0 bases at V and 4 bases at J, with 12 bases in the middle. Germline loops: CDR1 MNHNY, CDR2 SVGAGI (reference sequence). The CDR3 consists of 15 residues. The CDR3 bases are TGTGCCAGCAGTTACTCGGGGGGCTCGGGCTATGGCTACACCTTC. Protein: CASSYSGGSGYGYTF.

The rearrangement joins TRBV28 to TRBJ1-1; D possibly corresponds to TRBD1 (5 bases). V shed 4 bases and J shed 8 bases, with 20 bases lying between them. The germline V gene encodes CDR1 MDHEN and CDR2 SYDVKM. The CDR3 totals 15 residues. CDR3 sequence: CASSSPPRGFREAFF. CDR3 coding DNA: TGTGCCAGCAGTTCACCTCCCCGGGGGTTCCGGGAAGCTTTCTTT.

The chain has TRBV2 and TRBJ1-1; D is undetermined. Germline loops: CDR1 SNHLY, CDR2 FYNNEI. The CDR3 is made up of 14 amino acids. Trimming pared 6 bases from V and 3 bases from J, leaving 14 bases between. The DNA of the CDR3 is TGTGCCAGCAGAGCTATAAAACGGGACACTGAAGCTTTCTTT. Residues: CASRAIKRDTEAFF.

This chain connects TRBV20-1 to TRBJ2-3, with D hard to call. The CDR3 consists of 10 residues. Trimming took off 4 bases at V and 6 bases at J, with 5 bases between the two ends. Looked up from germline, CDR1 is DFQATT and CDR2 is SNEGSKA (reference sequence). CDR3 coding DNA: TGCAGTGCTATAGCCGATACGCAGTATTTT. Its translation: CSAIADTQYF.